These T cell receptor beta chains were read from a single sample in a study of T cells after yellow fever vaccination. TCRdb processed the 5' RACE reads anew with MiXCR; each CDR3 protein has one entry. The table shows 300,000 or so distinct CDR3 sequences, with about 8.3% occurring only once. The sample here was PBMCs, taken approximately 40 days after the first yellow fever vaccination. The source of these receptors is a man between 18 and 29 years old who received the YFV17D yellow fever vaccine. Each CDR3 is given with its conserved first and last residue. A D gene is named only where the DNA matches it firmly. Size is stated for part of the rows, as once, few or many counts, or as a class when the clone is expanded.

>NA|NA|TRBV6-5|TRBJ1-2
TGTGCCAGCAGTTTAAATCAGGGAGGTAACTATGGCTACACCTTC
CASSLNQGGNYGYTF
>few|TRBD2|TRBV6-5|TRBJ2-3
TGTGCCAGCAGTTACGTCCCTAGCGGGACTAGCACAGATACGCAGTATTTT
CASSYVPSGTSTDTQYF
>NA|NA|TRBV24-1|TRBJ2-1
TGTGCCACCACCGAAGGGACGAGAAATGAGCAGTTCTTC
CATTEGTRNEQFF
>NA|TRBD2|TRBV12-3/TRBV12-4|TRBJ2-2
TGTGCCAGCAGCTGGACTAGCGGGCGGTTTAATGGGGAGCTGTTTTTT
CASSWTSGRFNGELFF
>NA|NA|TRBV3-1|TRBJ1-1
TGTGCCAGCAGCCAAGTTACGGGACGTTTACTTTTCTTT
CASSQVTGRLLFF
>NA|TRBD1|TRBV4-2|TRBJ1-6
TGTGCCAGCAGCCAAACCCCCGGGGCAGGGGGCAGGTCACCCCTCCACTTT
CASSQTPGAGGRSPLHF
>few|NA|TRBV5-5|TRBJ2-2
TGTGCCAGCAGCTTGAAGGGAGCCGGGGAGCTGTTTTTT
CASSLKGAGELFF
>NA|TRBD1|TRBV6-1|TRBJ1-4
TGTGCCAGCAGTGGTTACACAGGGGGCGGAAAACTGTTTTTT
CASSGYTGGGKLFF
>few|TRBD2|TRBV12-3/TRBV12-4|TRBJ2-1
TGTGCCAGCAGCCGGGGGGGTGGGGGATACAATGAGCAGTTCTTC
CASSRGGGGYNEQFF
>many|NA|TRBV20-1|TRBJ2-1
TGCAGTGCTAGTGGGACTGCATACTACAATGAGCAGTTCTTC
CSASGTAYYNEQFF
>few|NA|TRBV7-8|TRBJ1-6
TGTGCCAGCAGCTATGGACTGGGAAATTCACCCCTCCACTTT
CASSYGLGNSPLHF
>NA|NA|TRBV5-1|TRBJ2-7
TGCGCCAGCAGCTTGGCCCGGATGAGCTCCTACGAGCAGTACTTC
CASSLARMSSYEQYF
>NA|NA|TRBV15|TRBJ2-7
TGTGCCACCAGCAGAGATCTTGGGGGCGCACCCTACGAGCAGTACTTC
CATSRDLGGAPYEQYF
>NA|TRBD1|TRBV2|TRBJ1-1
TGTGCCAGCAGGCTATCAGGGGGGCGAGCTTTCTTT
CASRLSGGRAFF
>NA|NA|TRBV10-3|TRBJ2-7
TGTGCCATCAGTGATAAATACGAGCAGTACTTC
CAISDKYEQYF
>few|NA|TRBV7-7|TRBJ1-5
TGTGCCAGCAGCCCTAGGGGGAGCAGGGCTGATCAGCCCCAGCATTTT
CASSPRGSRADQPQHF
>few|TRBD1|TRBV5-4|TRBJ2-1
TGTGCCAGCAGTCTTAGGACAGGGAGGAATGAGCAGTTCTTC
CASSLRTGRNEQFF
>NA|NA|TRBV7-2|TRBJ2-5
TGTGCCAGCAGCTTAGAATTGGGGGGCAGACAAGAGACCCAGTACTTC
CASSLELGGRQETQYF
>NA|TRBD1|TRBV11-3|TRBJ2-5
TGTGCCAGCAGCTCCGGGACAGGGGACGAGACCCAGTACTTC
CASSSGTGDETQYF
>many|TRBD1|TRBV5-4|TRBJ2-1
TGTGCCAGCAGCCCGGGACAGGGCTCCTACAATGAGCAGTTCTTC
CASSPGQGSYNEQFF
>NA|TRBD2|TRBV7-9|TRBJ2-3
TGTGCCAGCAGCCGGACTAGCGGGACCACAGATACGCAGTATTTT
CASSRTSGTTDTQYF
>many|NA|TRBV6-4|TRBJ1-1
TGTGCCAGCAGTGAAGGGGGGGAGGACACTGAAGCTTTCTTT
CASSEGGEDTEAFF
>many|TRBD1|TRBV29-1|TRBJ1-2
TGCAGCGTTGAAGATCTGACAGGGGAGAGCTATGGCTACACCTTC
CSVEDLTGESYGYTF
>few|TRBD1|TRBV7-2|TRBJ2-7
TGTGCCAGCAGCTTTCGACAGGGACCACCCTACGAGCAGTACTTC
CASSFRQGPPYEQYF
>few|TRBD1|TRBV5-1|TRBJ2-5
TGCGCCAGCAGCTTGGCGCAGGGGGCGTTTGAGACCCAGTACTTC
CASSLAQGAFETQYF
>NA|TRBD1|TRBV5-1|TRBJ2-5
TGCGCCAGCAGCCCGGGACAGATGCAAGAGACCCAGTACTTC
CASSPGQMQETQYF
>NA|NA|TRBV6-2/TRBV6-3|TRBJ2-1
TGTGCCAGCAGTTACGACAGGTCCGACAATGAGCAGTTCTTC
CASSYDRSDNEQFF
>NA|TRBD1|TRBV4-1|TRBJ1-1
TGCGCCAGCAGCCAAGACCCCCCGGGACAGGGGTGGGGAAGGACTGAAGCTTTCTTT
CASSQDPPGQGWGRTEAFF
>many|NA|TRBV7-2|TRBJ1-6
TGTGCCAGCCGCATGGCCGGGACAACCTATAATTCACCCCTCCACTTT
CASRMAGTTYNSPLHF
>NA|NA|TRBV20-1|TRBJ1-1
TGCAGTGCTAGAGGGTCGGCAGGCCCGAACACTGAAGCTTTCTTT
CSARGSAGPNTEAFF
>NA|NA|TRBV4-2|TRBJ1-5
TGTGCCAGCAGCACCCAGGAGGGAGTGGGTCAGCCCCAGCATTTT
CASSTQEGVGQPQHF
>few|NA|TRBV5-1|TRBJ2-7
TGCGCCAGCAGCTTGGGAGTAGGGGGCTACGAGCAGTACTTC
CASSLGVGGYEQYF
>NA|TRBD1|TRBV5-5|TRBJ1-1
TGTGCCAGCAGCATTGGACAGGGACGGACTGAAGCTTTCTTT
CASSIGQGRTEAFF
>NA|NA|TRBV18|TRBJ2-2
TGTGCCAGCTCACCACCGGGCAGTTGGGCCGGGGAGCTGTTTTTT
CASSPPGSWAGELFF
>few|NA|TRBV2|TRBJ2-6
TGTGCCAGCACTACATATGTACAACTTAGTGGGGCCAACGTCCTGACTTTC
CASTTYVQLSGANVLTF
>few|NA|TRBV5-6|TRBJ1-6
TGTGCCAGCAGCCCAACTCCCGACCCGGATTCACCCCTCCACTTT
CASSPTPDPDSPLHF
>NA|NA|TRBV6-5|TRBJ2-3
TGTGCCAGCAGTTACACCGGCCGAAACACAGATACGCAGTATTTT
CASSYTGRNTDTQYF
>NA|NA|TRBV6-1|TRBJ2-1
TGTGCCAGCAGTGGAAAGCCTGGACGGGAGAATGAGCAGTTCTTC
CASSGKPGRENEQFF
>NA|NA|TRBV4-3|TRBJ2-2
TGCGCCAGCAGCCAAGAACCCCCCGGGGGCATAAACACCGGGGAGCTGTTTTTT
CASSQEPPGGINTGELFF
>few|NA|TRBV30|TRBJ2-7
TGTGCCTGGAGGAGGAAGACAGGCCGCAGACTCTACGAGCAGTACTTC
CAWRRKTGRRLYEQYF
>many|NA|TRBV12-3/TRBV12-4|TRBJ1-5
TGTGCCAGCAGTTTAATGGGACGTACAAATCAGCCCCAGCATTTT
CASSLMGRTNQPQHF
>many|NA|TRBV4-3|TRBJ2-3
TGCGCCAGCAGCCCTAGGGGGGGTAGCACAGATACGCAGTATTTT
CASSPRGGSTDTQYF
>few|NA|TRBV6-5|TRBJ1-6
TGTGCCAGCAGTCTGACCCTGGGGTCACCCCTCCACTTT
CASSLTLGSPLHF
>many|NA|TRBV25-1|TRBJ1-1
TGTGCCAGCGGCCTAGGGAACACTGAAGCTTTCTTT
CASGLGNTEAFF
>NA|NA|TRBV6-2/TRBV6-3|TRBJ2-5
TGTGCCAGCAGTTACTCAGTGGGATTACTCATACAAGAGACCCAGTACTTC
CASSYSVGLLIQETQYF
>few|TRBD1|TRBV11-2|TRBJ2-5
TGTGCCAACACGGACAGGGATAGGGAGACCCAGTACTTC
CANTDRDRETQYF
>NA|TRBD2|TRBV20-1|TRBJ2-5
TGCAGTGCTGCCCTAGCGGGGGGGAGAGAGACCCAGTACTTC
CSAALAGGRETQYF
>NA|TRBD1|TRBV5-5|TRBJ2-2
TGTGCCAGCAGCCTAGGGACAGCGCAAAACACCGGGGAGCTGTTTTTT
CASSLGTAQNTGELFF